This TCR beta chain was obtained from a study of breast tumors, draining lymph nodes, adjacent tissues. Study outcomes and limitations: Findings are consistent with lymph node origin and intratumoral expansion of most tumor T cells. Tumors had less TCR diversity than lymph nodes, more than nontumor tissue.

The CDR3 contains 15 residues. Looked up from germline, CDR1 is MGHRA and CDR2 is YSYEKL. The ends were cut back, 10 bases at V and 6 bases at J, with 21 bases in the middle. Breast cancer patients provided tissue from their axillary draining lymph nodes. Many counts were recorded for this clonotype. What it recognizes is unknown. TCRdb re-analysed the multiplex PCR reads in MiXCR, keeping a single row per CDR3 protein. The profile shows some 170,000 distinct CDR3 sequences, more than 25% of them singletons. This sequence was found in a female donor with breast cancer. Some clones in this sample may be carry-over from other donors' samples. The sequencing input was axillary lymph node tissue. The rearrangement joins TRBV4-1 to TRBJ2-2; tentatively, D is TRBD1 or TRBD2 (5 bases each). As DNA, the CDR3 is TGCGCCATACGGGAAGGGCTAGCAGGGCCCGGGGAGCTGTTTTTT. Translating it yields CAIREGLAGPGELFF.